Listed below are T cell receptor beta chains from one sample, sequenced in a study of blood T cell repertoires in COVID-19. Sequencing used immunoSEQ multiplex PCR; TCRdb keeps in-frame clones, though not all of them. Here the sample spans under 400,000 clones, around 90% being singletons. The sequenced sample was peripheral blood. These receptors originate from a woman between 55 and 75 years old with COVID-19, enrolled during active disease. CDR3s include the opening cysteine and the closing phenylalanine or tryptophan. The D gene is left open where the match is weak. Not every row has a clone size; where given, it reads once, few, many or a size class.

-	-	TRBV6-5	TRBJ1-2	TGTGCCAGCAGCCGCACGATCGGGGATGGCTACACCTTC	CASSRTIGDGYTF
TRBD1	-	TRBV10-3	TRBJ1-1	TGTGCCATCACCGCGACAGGGGGCGGCACTGAAGCTTTCTTT	CAITATGGGTEAFF
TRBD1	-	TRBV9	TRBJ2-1	TGTGCCAGCAGCGTAACTCCGGGACAGGGGACCTCCTACAATGAGCAGTTCTTC	CASSVTPGQGTSYNEQFF
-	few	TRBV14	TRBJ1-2	TGTGCCAGCAGCCAAGGCCAGAACTATGGCTACACCTTC	CASSQGQNYGYTF
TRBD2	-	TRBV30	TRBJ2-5	TGTGCCTGGAGTGAAGCGGGGGGGCCGGGGGAGACCCAGTACTTC	CAWSEAGGPGETQYF
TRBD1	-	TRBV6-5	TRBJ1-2	TGTGCCAGCAGCCTGACAGGGGCGGACTATGGCTACACCTTC	CASSLTGADYGYTF
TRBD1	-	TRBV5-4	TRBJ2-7	TGTGCCAGCAGCTTCCACAGGGGATCCGAGCAGTACTTC	CASSFHRGSEQYF
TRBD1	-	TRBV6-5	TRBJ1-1	TGTGCCAGCAGTTATAGCTGGACAGGGGGCACTGAAGCTTTCTTT	CASSYSWTGGTEAFF
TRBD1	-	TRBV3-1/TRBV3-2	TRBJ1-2	TGTGCCAGCAGCCAATCGGCTTCAACAGGGGCGAGAGGCTACACCTTC	CASSQSASTGARGYTF
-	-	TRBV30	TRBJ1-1	TGTGCCTGGAACGGGGTTTACACTGAAGCTTTCTTT	CAWNGVYTEAFF
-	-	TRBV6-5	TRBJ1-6	TGTGCCAGCGAGAGCAGAACAGTCTATAATTCACCCCTCCACTTT	CASESRTVYNSPLHF
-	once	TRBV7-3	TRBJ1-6	TGTGCCAGCAGCTTGTTGGGGGCCAATTCACCCCTCCACTTT	CASSLLGANSPLHF
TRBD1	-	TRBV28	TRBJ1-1	TGTGCCAGCAGACCCGGGACAGGGGTGAACACTGAAGCTTTCTTT	CASRPGTGVNTEAFF
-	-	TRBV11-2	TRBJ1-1	TGTGCCAGCAGCCCTCACAGGGCCGGTGGGACTGAAGCTTTCTTT	CASSPHRAGGTEAFF
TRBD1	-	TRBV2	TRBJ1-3	TGTGCCAGCGGACGGGACAGGGGGCCTGGAAACACCATATATTTT	CASGRDRGPGNTIYF
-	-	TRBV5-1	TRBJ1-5	TGCGCCAGCAGGGTCGGAGATCTTCAGCCCCAGCATTTT	CASRVGDLQPQHF
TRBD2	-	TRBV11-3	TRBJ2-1	TGTGCCAGCAGCCCGCGGAGACTAGCGGGGGGTTACAATGAGCAGTTCTTC	CASSPRRLAGGYNEQFF
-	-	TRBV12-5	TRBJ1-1	TGTGCTAGTGGTAAACAGGGTTACACTGAAGCTTTCTTT	CASGKQGYTEAFF
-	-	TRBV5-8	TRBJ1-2	TGTGCCAGCCGATCGGGTTTGAAGGGCTACACCTTC	CASRSGLKGYTF
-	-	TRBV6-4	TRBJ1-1	TGTGCCAGCAGCATGGGGGGGAACACTGAAGCTTTCTTT	CASSMGGNTEAFF
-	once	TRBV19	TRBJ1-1	TGTGCCAGTAGTACAGGGGCGAACACTGAAGCTTTCTTT	CASSTGANTEAFF
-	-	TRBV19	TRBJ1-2	TGTGCCAGTAGTTCCGGGTCTACCGGTAACTATGGCTACACCTTC	CASSSGSTGNYGYTF
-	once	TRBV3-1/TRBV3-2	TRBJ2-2	TGTGCCAGCAGCCAAGATCCTGGGCTAGCTGTGAACACCGGGGAGCTGTTTTTT	CASSQDPGLAVNTGELFF
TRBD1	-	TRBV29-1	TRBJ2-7	TGCAGCGTCGCACCCCGACAGGGGTACGAGCAGTACTTC	CSVAPRQGYEQYF
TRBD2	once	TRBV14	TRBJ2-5	TGTGCCAGCAGTACTAGCGGGGCCCCAGGGGCCCAGTACTTC	CASSTSGAPGAQYF
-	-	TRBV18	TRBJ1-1	TGTGCCAGCTCACCACCGGGCGACACTGAAGCTTTCTTT	CASSPPGDTEAFF
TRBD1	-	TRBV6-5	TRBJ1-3	TGTGCCAGCAGTTACCTCGCGACAGGGGCCGGAAACACCATATATTTT	CASSYLATGAGNTIYF
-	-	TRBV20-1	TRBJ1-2	TGCAGTGCTAGCGGGACTGCCGGCTACACCTTC	CSASGTAGYTF
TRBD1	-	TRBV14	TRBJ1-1	TGTGCCAGCAGCCAGGGACAGGGCTTGACAGCTTTCTTT	CASSQGQGLTAFF
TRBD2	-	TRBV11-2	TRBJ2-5	TGTGCCAGCAGCCGAAGTTTAGCGGGGGGGCGTGAGACCCAGTACTTC	CASSRSLAGGRETQYF
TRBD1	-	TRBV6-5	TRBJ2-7	TGTGCCAGCAAGGGAGACAGGGGCGCCGACGAGCAGTACTTC	CASKGDRGADEQYF
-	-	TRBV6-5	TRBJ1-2	TGTGCCAGCAGTTACTCGTTGTACGGACAAGACAGCTACACCTTC	CASSYSLYGQDSYTF
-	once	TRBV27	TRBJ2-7	TGTGCCAGCAGTTTATCGTATCGCGGGGGCGCGGGTGGGCAGTACTTC	CASSLSYRGGAGGQYF
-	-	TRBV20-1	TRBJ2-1	TGCAGTGCTATTCTCTACAATGAGCAGTTCTTC	CSAILYNEQFF
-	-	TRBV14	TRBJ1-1	TGTGCCAGCAGCTTCGACAGGAACACTGAAGCTTTCTTT	CASSFDRNTEAFF
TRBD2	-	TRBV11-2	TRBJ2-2	TGTGCCAGCAGCTTATTTCCAAGGGGAGGGACCGGGGAGCTGTTTTTT	CASSLFPRGGTGELFF
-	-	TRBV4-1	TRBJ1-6	TGCGCCAGCAGCCAAGAGACAGTTTTGAATTCACCCCTCCACTTT	CASSQETVLNSPLHF
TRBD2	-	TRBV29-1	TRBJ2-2	TGCAGCGTGGCCCGGGGGGCCGGGGAGCTGTTTTTT	CSVARGAGELFF
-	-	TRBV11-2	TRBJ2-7	TGTGCCAGCAGCCCTGGGGTGCCGGGAACTACCTACGAGCAGTACTTC	CASSPGVPGTTYEQYF
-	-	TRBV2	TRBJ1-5	TGTGCCAGCAGTGAAGCGGGGAGGAGACAGCCCCAGCATTTT	CASSEAGRRQPQHF
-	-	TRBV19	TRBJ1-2	TGTGCCAGTAGTATAGGCAGATACTATGGCTACACCTTC	CASSIGRYYGYTF
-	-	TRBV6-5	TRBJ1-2	TGTGCCAGCAGTTACCATTTGGCAGGGCCGTATGGCTACACCTTC	CASSYHLAGPYGYTF
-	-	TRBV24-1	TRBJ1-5	TGTGCCACGAGAAAACCCGCTAGGCAGCCCCAGCATTTT	CATRKPARQPQHF
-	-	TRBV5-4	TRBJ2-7	TGTGCCAGCAGCTTGTCCCACTACGAGCAGTACTTC	CASSLSHYEQYF
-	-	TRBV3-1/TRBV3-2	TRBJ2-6	TGTGCCAGCAGCCAAGAAGGTGGCAGGGCCCAGGGGGCCAACGTCCTGACTTTC	CASSQEGGRAQGANVLTF
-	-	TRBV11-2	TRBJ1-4	TGTGCCAGCAGCTTAGCAGGGCCGGGTGAAAAACTGTTTTTT	CASSLAGPGEKLFF
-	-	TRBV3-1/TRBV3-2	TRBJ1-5	TGTGCCAGCAGCCAGCTTGGAGGGCAGCCCCAGCATTTT	CASSQLGGQPQHF